A single sample is the source of the 21 T cell receptor beta chains below, sequenced in a study of prognosis after radiotherapy for stage I lung cancer. From genomic DNA, TCR beta CDR3 was amplified by two-round multiplex PCR. The first round of PCR was done with primers that matched each TRBV and TRBJ gene. TCRdb itself ran the multiplex PCR reads through MiXCR, one entry per CDR3 protein. The sample lists about 20,000 distinct CDR3 sequences, roughly 47% occurring once. The starting material was PBMCs, obtained before or after stereotactic body radiation therapy (not recorded which). These receptors originate from a donor aged 50 or older with non-small cell lung cancer.

The V and J genes are TRBV6-1 and TRBJ2-7, with D perhaps matching TRBD2 (6 bases). V was trimmed by 7 bases and J by 5 bases, leaving 12 bases between them. In germline, CDR1 is MNHNS, CDR2 SASEGT. CDR3 length: 12 residues. This chain's CDR3 is CASMETGDEQYF. CDR3 coding DNA: TGTGCCAGCATGGAGACGGGGGACGAGCAGTACTTC.

V and J are TRBV6-8 and TRBJ1-1; a possible D gene is TRBD1 (6 bases). V shed 2 bases and J shed 7 bases, with 20 bases lying between them. The CDR3 is 16 residues long. The germline V gene encodes CDR1 MNHGY and CDR2 SAAAGT. CDR3 region: CASSYSGRGPALEAFF. The CDR3 region has the DNA TGTGCCAGCAGTTACAGTGGCAGGGGACCCGCCCTTGAAGCTTTCTTT.

The V and J genes are TRBV20-1 and TRBJ2-3, with unresolved D. CDR1 is DFQATT and CDR2 is SNEGSKA in the germline V gene (reference sequence). The CDR3 spans 13 residues. V lost 8 bases and J lost 1, with 13 bases in between. CDR3 loop: CSSELSGTDTQYF. The CDR3 DNA follows: TGCAGTTCGGAACTATCGGGCACAGATACGCAGTATTTT.

The chain has TRBV20-1 and TRBJ2-5; 10 bases map to TRBD2. Per the germline V gene, CDR1 is DFQATT and CDR2 is SNEGSKA (reference sequence). The junction had 10 bases not matched to a gene; V was cut back by 2 bases and J by 4 bases. The CDR3 runs to 16 residues. The CDR3 loop is CSARQPSSGRGETQYF. The DNA of the CDR3 is TGCAGTGCTAGACAACCCTCTAGCGGGAGAGGAGAGACCCAGTACTTC.

This clonotype has ten or more counts. The chain carries TRBV9 and TRBJ2-5; 16 nucleotides align to TRBD2. The CDR3 is made up of 18 amino acids. The trim removed 4 bases at V and 4 bases at J, leaving 10 bases unmatched. Germline V CDR1 and CDR2: SGDLS, YYNGEE. CDR3 sequence (DNA): TGTGCCAGCAGCACCGGGACTAGCGGGAGGGCCGATAGAGAGACCCAGTACTTC. Protein product: CASSTGTSGRADRETQYF.

The rearrangement links TRBV24-1 to TRBJ1-2; no firm D call. The CDR3 runs 14 residues. Trimming shortened V by 1 base and J by 8 bases, and 13 bases separated the two germline ends. Germline V gene sequence: CDR1 KGHDR, CDR2 SFDVKD. CDR3 coding DNA: TGTGCCACCAGTGATTTTGGGCCGGGCCGCGGCTACACCTTC. As protein: CATSDFGPGRGYTF.

This clonotype was counted at least ten times. The rearrangement joins TRBV13 to TRBJ2-5, with a weak D call TRBD1 (5 bases). Germline CDR1 PRHDT, CDR2 FYEKMQ (reference sequence). This CDR3 has 15 residues. V shed 4 bases and J shed 0 bases, with 12 bases lying between them. CDR3 in DNA: TGTGCCAGCAGCTCCACAGACAGCAACCAAGAGACCCAGTACTTC. Protein product: CASSSTDSNQETQYF.

By share, this clonotype counts as medium-sized (0.01 to 0.1%). V is TRBV6-2 or TRBV6-3 and J is TRBJ2-1; 12 bases line up with TRBD2. There are 15 residues in the CDR3. Trimming removed 2 bases from V and 6 bases from J; junction bases left unmatched: 2. Germline CDR1 is MNHEY and CDR2 is SVGEGT. In nucleotides, the CDR3 is TGTGCCAGCAGTTACGGGACTAGCGGGTCCAATGAGCAGTTCTTC. Protein: CASSYGTSGSNEQFF.

This clonotype has a count of ten or more. The chain uses TRBV7-2 and TRBJ2-4, with 9 bases identical to TRBD1. The J segment lost 2 bases and the V segment lost 1 base, leaving 6 bases of the junction unmatched. The germline V gene encodes CDR1 SGHTA and CDR2 FQGNSA. There are 17 residues in the CDR3. This chain's CDR3 is CASSLVSDRGPKNIQYF. The CDR3 DNA is TGTGCCAGCAGCTTAGTCTCGGACAGGGGCCCCAAAAACATTCAGTACTTC. Drawing the rest from reference TRBV7-2 and TRBJ2-4, the complete variable domain is GAGVSQSPSNKVTEKGKDVELRCDPISGHTALYWYRQSLGQGLEFLIYFQGNSAPDKSGLPSDRFSAERTGGSVSTLTIQRTQQEDSAVYLCASSLVSDRGPKNIQYFGAGTRLSVL.

This clonotype showed up just a few times. This likely traces to a read error, being one base from a far larger clone. The rearrangement joins TRBV6-4 to TRBJ2-1; no firm D call. This CDR3 region has 10 residues. CDR1 and CDR2 (germline): MRHNA, SNTAGT. V was clipped by 7 bases and J by 8 bases, with 6 bases between them. CDR3 bases: TGTGCCAGCAACCTCCATGAGCAGTTCTTC. Its translation: CASNLHEQFF.

Note on this clonotype: A read error likely explains this, since a far larger clone differs by one base. The chain recombines TRBV7-3 with TRBJ2-2, with 13 bases that match TRBD2. V lost 4 bases, J lost 6 bases, and 2 bases stayed unmatched. Germline CDR1 reads SGHTA; CDR2 reads FQGTGA. The CDR3 sequence is 15 residues long. The CDR3 coding sequence is TGTGCCAGCAGCTCGGGACTAGCGGGGTCCGGGGAGCTGTTTTTT. It encodes CASSSGLAGSGELFF.

This clonotype was recorded many times. CDR3 residues: CASSGRREGRNQPQHF. CDR3 nucleotides: TGTGCCAGCAGTGGTCGCAGGGAAGGTCGCAATCAGCCCCAGCATTTT. The rearrangement links TRBV6-1 to TRBJ1-5; tentatively, D is TRBD1 (5 bases). The CDR3 has 16 amino acids. Germline loops: CDR1 MNHNS, CDR2 SASEGT. With 4 bases removed from V and 2 bases from J, the gap between germline ends came to 15 bases.

Many counts were recorded for this clonotype. V gene TRBV28 combines with J gene TRBJ2-7, with 7 bases fitting TRBD1. V dropped 7 bases and J dropped 3; count of bases not matched to a gene: 12. The germline CDR1 and CDR2 sequences are MDHEN and SYDVKM. This CDR3 comprises 15 residues. The DNA of the CDR3 is TGTGCCAGCAATAGACAGGGACGGGCAATCTACGAGCAGTACTTC. Translated, it gives CASNRQGRAIYEQYF.

This clonotype was seen ten or more times. V and J are TRBV11-2 and TRBJ2-1; 14 bases line up with TRBD2. The V and J ends lost 3 bases and 9 bases, in that order; junction bases with no gene match: 7. The CDR3 has 16 amino acids. The germline V gene encodes CDR1 SGHAT and CDR2 FQNNGV. The CDR3 DNA follows: TGTGCCAGCAGCTTGCTCGGGACTAGCGGGAGTGGTGAGCAGTTCTTC. Protein sequence: CASSLLGTSGSGEQFF.

The sample holds a few counts of this clonotype. The rearrangement uses TRBV11-2 and TRBJ1-2; D is possibly TRBD1 (5 bases). Germline-derived CDR1 and CDR2 are SGHAT and FQNNGV. V dropped 2 bases and J dropped 3 bases, with 7 bases sitting between them. The CDR3 spans 13 residues. The CDR3 DNA is TGTGCCAGCAGCTTACAACAGGACTATGGCTACACCTTC. Protein product: CASSLQQDYGYTF.

The V and J genes are TRBV3-1 and TRBJ2-7; 7 bases match TRBD2. The CDR3 has 15 amino acids. V lost 4 bases, J lost 0 bases, and 6 bases stayed unmatched. Per germline, CDR1 LGHDT and CDR2 YNNKEL (reference sequence). The CDR3 spells CASSLTSASSYEQYF. The DNA of the CDR3 is TGTGCCAGCAGCCTTACTAGCGCAAGCTCCTACGAGCAGTACTTC.

The rearrangement links TRBV10-3 to TRBJ2-3; the D gene is possibly TRBD2 (6 bases). This CDR3 region has 18 residues. Trimming removed 0 bases at V and 8 bases at J, with 24 bases between. In germline, CDR1 is ENHRY, CDR2 SYGVKD. The CDR3 region has the DNA TGTGCCATCAGTGAGTCCGGCTTTGGAGGAGGGGCAGGTGGTACGCAGTATTTT. Amino acids: CAISESGFGGGAGGTQYF.

This clonotype was seen at least ten times. This chain links TRBV19 with TRBJ1-1, with D possibly matching TRBD1 (6 bases). V lost 5 bases and J 0 bases, leaving 16 bases between the germline ends. The CDR3 spans 16 residues. CDR1 LNHDA and CDR2 SQIVND come from the germline V gene (reference sequence). The CDR3 protein is CASSYLTNRVNTEAFF. The CDR3 DNA sequence: TGTGCCAGTAGTTATCTCACTAACAGGGTGAACACTGAAGCTTTCTTT.

Ten or more counts support this clonotype. This chain uses TRBV5-1 with TRBJ2-7, with 9 bases identical to TRBD1. The length of the CDR3 is 13 residues. Germline trimming cut 4 bases from V and 5 bases from J; bases unmatched to any gene: 4. Germline CDR1 is SGHRS and CDR2 is YFSETQ. The CDR3, as DNA: TGCGCCAGCAGCAGACGGACAGGGGACGAGCAGTACTTC. It codes for CASSRRTGDEQYF.

The chain recombines TRBV20-1 with TRBJ2-7; 9 bases agree with TRBD2. This CDR3 is built from 17 residues. V trimming: 3 bases; J trimming: 6 bases; junction bases outside the gene matches: 18. In germline, CDR1 is DFQATT, CDR2 SNEGSKA (reference sequence). The CDR3: CSASPPKSGRPGSEQYF. The CDR3 nucleotides read TGCAGTGCTAGTCCACCTAAAAGCGGGAGGCCCGGTAGCGAGCAGTACTTC.

Points on this clonotype: One junction end disagrees with the germline gene, perhaps due to a read error. The CDR3 DNA reads as TGTGCCAGCGCCTCCCGACCATCCTCCTCTTACAATGAGGAGTTCTTC. This translates into CASASRPSSSYNEEFF. This chain connects TRBV11-1 to TRBJ2-1; no reliable D call. This CDR3 region has 16 residues. Germline CDR1 reads SGHAT; CDR2 reads FQDESV (reference sequence).